This passage covers 24 T cell receptor beta chains from one sample sequenced in a study of T cell responses to AZD1222 COVID-19 vaccine. The assay was immunoSEQ multiplex PCR, and TCRdb's table has in-frame clones only and misses some. The sample has 160,000 or so clones, roughly 90% seen once. The sequencing here drew on peripheral blood, taken on day 0 of AZD1222 vaccination. Receptors were obtained from an adult in good health.

For this clone: Other DNA sequences of this sample code for an identical CDR3. The chain recombines TRBV4-1 with TRBJ1-2, with 11 bases matching TRBD1. From germline, CDR1 is MGHRA and CDR2 YSYEKL. The trim removed 3 bases at V and 7 bases at J, leaving 1 base unmatched. The length of the CDR3 is 13 residues. The DNA of the CDR3 is TGCGCCAGCAGCCAGGGACAGGGGGGTGGCTACACCTTC. Protein: CASSQGQGGGYTF.

The genes are TRBV7-3 and TRBJ1-2; TRBD1 matches at 8 bases. This CDR3 contains 13 residues. Looked up from germline, CDR1 is SGHTA and CDR2 is FQGTGA. The J segment lost 8 bases and the V segment lost 3 bases, leaving 5 bases of the junction unmatched. The DNA of the CDR3 is TGTGCCAGCAGCTTTTCAGGGGGCGAAGGCTACACCTTC. Translated: CASSFSGGEGYTF.

The chain recombines TRBV5-1 with TRBJ2-1, with D possibly TRBD2 on 5 matching bases. V was pared by 4 bases and J by 2 bases, with 13 bases between. The germline V gene has CDR1 SGHRS and CDR2 YFSETQ. This CDR3 has 15 amino acids. Here the CDR3 DNA reads TGCGCCAGCAGCCCGGGAATGGGAACCTACAATGAGCAGTTCTTC. Translation gives CASSPGMGTYNEQFF.

The genes are TRBV11-3 and TRBJ1-1; D is perhaps TRBD1 (5 bases). Trimming removed 7 bases from V and 3 bases from J, with 15 bases in between. The germline V gene has CDR1 SGHNT and CDR2 YENEEA. This CDR3 region has 14 residues. The chain's CDR3 is CASMRIARDTEAFF. CDR3 DNA sequence: TGTGCCAGCATGCGGATCGCCAGGGACACTGAAGCTTTCTTT.

The CDR3 protein is CASRMGQGYGYTF. Written as DNA, the CDR3 is TGCGCCAGCAGGATGGGGCAGGGTTATGGCTACACCTTC. The rearrangement joins TRBV4-1 to TRBJ1-2; perhaps TRBD1 as D (5 bases). Trimming removed 6 bases from V and 5 bases from J, with 13 bases in between. CDR3 length equals 13 residues. Germline CDR1 MGHRA, CDR2 YSYEKL.

The chain couples TRBV28 to TRBJ1-6, with no clear D. CDR3 length: 15 amino acids. CDR1 and CDR2 (germline): MDHEN, SYDVKM. V shed 8 bases and J shed 6 bases, with 17 bases lying between them. The CDR3 region has the DNA TGTGCCAGCCAGGCCCAGGCGGGAATTAATTCACCCCTCCACTTT. Residues: CASQAQAGINSPLHF.

V is TRBV2 and J is TRBJ1-1; D uncertain. Per the germline V gene, CDR1 is SNHLY and CDR2 is FYNNEI. This CDR3 is built from 13 residues. Trimming shortened V by 6 bases and J by 3 bases, and 11 bases separated the two germline ends. CDR3 nucleotides: TGTGCCAGCAGGACCGAGGCGGACACTGAAGCTTTCTTT. Translated, it gives CASRTEADTEAFF.

This clone was seen a few times. The V call is TRBV2, the J call TRBJ1-2; no firm D call. Between the trimmed V and J ends, which lost 7 bases and 4 bases, there was a span of 19 bases. The CDR3 has 15 amino acids. The germline V gene has CDR1 SNHLY and CDR2 FYNNEI. The CDR3 is CASKTSPSIRYGYTF. CDR3 DNA sequence: TGTGCCAGCAAGACCAGCCCCTCGATTCGCTATGGCTACACCTTC.

A remark on this clone: One junction end does not reproduce the germline sequence, and a read error may be involved. The chain employs TRBV25-1 and TRBJ1-1, with D perhaps matching TRBD1 (5 bases). This CDR3 region has 12 residues. Germline CDR1 is MGHDK and CDR2 is SYGVNS. The CDR3 DNA sequence: TGTGCCAGCAGTGAATACGGGGCTGATGCTTTCTTT. Protein sequence: CASSEYGADAFF.

The rearrangement joins TRBV25-1 to TRBJ2-7; 10 positions agree with TRBD2. Trimming at V came to 10 bases and at J to 2 bases, leaving 8 bases not matched to a gene. In germline, CDR1 is MGHDK, CDR2 SYGVNS. The CDR3 is 14 residues long. In nucleotides, the CDR3 is TGTGCCACCTCAAAGACTAGCGGGCCCTACGAGCAGTACTTC. Its protein product is CATSKTSGPYEQYF.

This clone is a singleton in its sample. J is TRBJ2-5 and V is TRBV28, with 10 bases that match TRBD2. Germline values: CDR1 MDHEN, CDR2 SYDVKM. The junction had 6 bases not matched to a gene; V was cut back by 6 bases and J by 5 bases. The CDR3 has 14 residues. In DNA, the CDR3 is TGTGCCAGCAGACAAGCGGGAGGGGGGGAGACCCAGTACTTC. Translation: CASRQAGGGETQYF. The variable domain in full, completed from reference TRBV28 and TRBJ2-5, reads DVKVTQSSRYLVKRTGEKVFLECVQDMDHENMFWYRQDPGLGLRLIYFSYDVKMKEKGDIPEGYSVSREKKERFSLILESASTNQTSMYLCASRQAGGGETQYFGPGTRLLVL.

The V gene is TRBV24-1, the J gene TRBJ1-1; D remains unclear. CDR3 length equals 12 residues. CDR1 and CDR2 (germline): KGHDR, SFDVKD. V was cut by 1 base and J by 2 bases, with 1 base left in between. Here the CDR3 DNA reads TGTGCCACCAGTGATTTAAACACTGAAGCTTTCTTT. Its translation: CATSDLNTEAFF.

This chain joins TRBV7-6 and TRBJ2-7, with D tentatively TRBD1 (5 bases). V was pared by 6 bases and J by 6 bases, with 9 bases between. CDR1 and CDR2 from the germline V gene are SGHVS and FNYEAQ. The CDR3 loop spans 11 amino acids. CDR3: CASRSTGEQYF. In DNA, the CDR3 is TGTGCCAGCAGATCCACAGGCGAGCAGTACTTC.

This rearrangement joins TRBV3-1 (or the pseudogene TRBV3-2) to TRBJ1-2; no clear D gene. CDR3 length: 11 residues. CDR1 and CDR2 from the germline V gene are LGHDT and YNNKEL (reference sequence). Trimming stripped 3 bases from V and 7 bases from J, with 6 bases between. The CDR3: CASSHGSGYTF. The CDR3 DNA sequence: TGTGCCAGCAGCCACGGGAGTGGCTACACCTTC.

This chain connects TRBV5-8 to TRBJ1-6, with 11 bases matching TRBD1. V trimming: 4 bases; J trimming: 9 bases; junction bases outside the gene matches: 6. The CDR3 length is 15 residues. Germline V gives CDR1 SGHTS, CDR2 YDEGEE. CDR3 bases: TGTGCCAGCAGCCATGGACAGGGGGCGGGTTCACCCCTCCACTTT. It translates to CASSHGQGAGSPLHF. Complete variable domain (other parts from reference TRBV5-8 and TRBJ1-6): EAGVTQSPTHLIKTRGQQATLRCSPISGHTSVYWYQQALGLGLQFLLWYDEGEERNRGNFPPRFSGRQFPNYSSELNVNALELEDSALYLCASSHGQGAGSPLHFGNGTRLTVT.

The V gene is TRBV7-3, the J gene TRBJ2-7; 7 bases fit TRBD2. Germline V CDR1 and CDR2: SGHTA, FQGTGA. This CDR3 is built from 12 residues. V was clipped by 5 bases and J by 6 bases; unmatched bases: 4. CDR3 loop: CASSQGGGEQYF. CDR3 in DNA: TGTGCCAGCAGCCAAGGCGGGGGCGAGCAGTACTTC.

This rearrangement joins TRBV28 to TRBJ1-4; D is ambiguous. The CDR3 spans 15 residues. Germline V CDR1 and CDR2: MDHEN, SYDVKM. Trimming left V 6 bases short and J 5 bases short, with 16 bases between. In DNA, the CDR3 is TGTGCCAGCAGGGTATCTGGAGGGATGAATGAAAAACTGTTTTTT. Translation: CASRVSGGMNEKLFF.

The chain is built from TRBV7-2 and TRBJ1-4; D may be TRBD1 (6 bases). CDR3 length: 13 amino acids. Looked up from germline, CDR1 is SGHTA and CDR2 is FQGNSA. V gave up 6 bases and J gave up 5 bases, with 10 bases separating them. In nucleotides, the CDR3 is TGTGCCAGCAGGGACAGTGGAAATGAAAAACTGTTTTTT. Amino acid sequence: CASRDSGNEKLFF.

This sequence joins TRBV6-2 or TRBV6-3 and TRBJ2-7, with 9 bases that match TRBD2. This CDR3 has 16 amino acids. The V gene end was trimmed by 0 bases and the J gene end by 1 base; junction bases not matched to a gene: 4. CDR1 is MNHEY, CDR2 SVGEGT, per germline. CDR3 protein: CASSYSIAGVSYEQYF. The DNA for the CDR3 is TGTGCCAGCAGTTACTCCATAGCGGGAGTTTCCTACGAGCAGTACTTC.

V is TRBV6-2 or TRBV6-3 and J is TRBJ1-1; tentatively, D is TRBD1 (6 bases). The V gene's germline CDR1 is MNHEY and CDR2 SVGEGT. This CDR3 has 15 amino acids. The V gene lost 4 bases and the J gene lost 0 bases, with 12 bases spanning the gap. Here the CDR3 reads CASSSRGAVNTEAFF. DNA of the CDR3: TGTGCCAGCAGTTCTCGGGGGGCGGTGAACACTGAAGCTTTCTTT.

The chain joins TRBV29-1 to TRBJ1-1; 8 bases align to TRBD1. The CDR3 has 15 residues. CDR1 and CDR2 from the germline V gene are SQVTM and ANQGSEA. Trimming took 6 bases from V and 4 from J; bases not matched to a gene: 13. The CDR3 reads CSVRGGTGATTEAFF. The CDR3 DNA sequence: TGCAGCGTCAGGGGGGGGACAGGAGCCACCACTGAAGCTTTCTTT. Filled out from reference TRBV29-1 and TRBJ1-1, the complete variable domain reads SAVISQKPSRDICQRGTSLTIQCQVDSQVTMMFWYRQQPGQSLTLIATANQGSEATYESGFVIDKFPISRPNLTFSTLTVSNMSPEDSSIYLCSVRGGTGATTEAFFGQGTRLTVV.

This chain links TRBV4-2 with TRBJ2-1; 7 bases map to TRBD2. Trimming at V came to 11 bases and at J to 0 bases, leaving 13 bases not matched to a gene. The CDR3 is 16 amino acids. Germline CDR1 reads LGHNA; CDR2 reads YNFKEQ. This chain's CDR3 is CAPGRPGGLSYNEQFF. The CDR3 nucleotides read TGTGCCCCTGGAAGACCGGGAGGCCTCTCCTACAATGAGCAGTTCTTC.

V usage is TRBV6-5 and J usage is TRBJ2-4; D not certain. This CDR3 is 15 amino acids long. V was trimmed by 2 bases and J by 2 bases, leaving 10 bases between them. Per germline, CDR1 MNHEY and CDR2 SVGAGI. DNA of the CDR3: TGTGCCAGCAGTTACGAAGGGCCTCCCAAAAACATTCAGTACTTC. Translating it yields CASSYEGPPKNIQYF.

V and J are TRBV5-1 and TRBJ1-1, with a tentative D call TRBD1 (6 bases). V lost 5 bases to trimming and J lost 4 bases, with 9 bases between them. Germline-derived CDR1 and CDR2 are SGHRS and YFSETQ. The CDR3 sequence is 12 residues long. The CDR3 DNA reads as TGCGCCAGCAGACAGGGAAGCACTGAAGCTTTCTTT. This gives the protein CASRQGSTEAFF.